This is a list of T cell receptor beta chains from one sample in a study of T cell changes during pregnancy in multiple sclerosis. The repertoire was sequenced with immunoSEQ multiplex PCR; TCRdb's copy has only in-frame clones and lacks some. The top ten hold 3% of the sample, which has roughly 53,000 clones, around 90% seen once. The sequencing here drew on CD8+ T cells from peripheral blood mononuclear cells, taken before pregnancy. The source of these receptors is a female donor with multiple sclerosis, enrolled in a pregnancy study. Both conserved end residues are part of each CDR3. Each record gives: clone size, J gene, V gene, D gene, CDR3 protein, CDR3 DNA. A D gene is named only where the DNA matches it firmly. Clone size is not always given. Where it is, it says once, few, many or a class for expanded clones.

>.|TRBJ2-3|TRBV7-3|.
CASSLNLAPDTQYF
TGTGCCAGCAGCTTAAACCTAGCCCCAGATACGCAGTATTTT
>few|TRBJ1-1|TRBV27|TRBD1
CASSLSFLQGGTEAFF
TGTGCCAGCAGTTTATCCTTCCTACAGGGGGGCACTGAAGCTTTCTTT
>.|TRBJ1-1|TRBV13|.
CASSSGMSGEAFF
TGTGCCAGCAGCTCAGGGATGTCGGGGGAAGCTTTCTTT
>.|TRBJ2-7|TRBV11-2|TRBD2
CASSFPPSGDSYEQYF
TGTGCCAGCAGCTTCCCCCCCAGCGGGGACTCCTACGAGCAGTACTTC
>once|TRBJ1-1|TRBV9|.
CASSVGRGGVVNTEAFF
TGTGCCAGCAGCGTAGGCAGAGGGGGGGTGGTGAACACTGAAGCTTTCTTT
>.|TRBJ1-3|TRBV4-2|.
CASSQDRSRSSGNTIYF
TGTGCCAGCAGCCAAGATAGGAGTCGGAGCTCTGGAAACACCATATATTTT
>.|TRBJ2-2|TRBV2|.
CASRQELARLDTGELFF
TGTGCCAGCAGGCAGGAACTAGCTCGTTTGGACACCGGGGAGCTGTTTTTT
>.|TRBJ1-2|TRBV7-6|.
CASSLGADSGNYGYTF
TGTGCCAGCAGCTTAGGGGCCGACAGTGGGAACTATGGCTACACCTTC
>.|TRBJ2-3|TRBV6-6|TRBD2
CASSYEDIRGGDTQYF
TGTGCCAGCAGTTATGAGGACATAAGGGGAGGGGATACGCAGTATTTT
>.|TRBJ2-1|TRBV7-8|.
CASSLATGEQFF
TGTGCCAGCAGCCTTGCCACAGGTGAGCAGTTCTTC
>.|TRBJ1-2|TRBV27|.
CASSLRREADGYTF
TGTGCCAGCAGTTTGCGCAGGGAAGCAGATGGCTACACCTTC
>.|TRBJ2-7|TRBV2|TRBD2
CASIGLAASSYEQYF
TGTGCCAGCATTGGACTAGCAGCTAGCTCCTACGAGCAGTACTTC
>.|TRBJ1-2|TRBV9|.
CASSVGGGPSIYGYTF
TGTGCCAGCAGCGTAGGCGGGGGGCCCTCCATCTATGGCTACACCTTC
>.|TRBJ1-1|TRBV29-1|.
CSVQPVMNTEAFF
TGCAGCGTCCAACCGGTAATGAACACTGAAGCTTTCTTT
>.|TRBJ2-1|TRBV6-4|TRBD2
CASSVIPSGGYNEQFF
TGTGCCAGCAGTGTAATCCCTAGCGGGGGTTACAATGAGCAGTTCTTC
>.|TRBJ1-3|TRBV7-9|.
CASSSTSGSSGNTIYF
TGTGCCAGCAGCTCGACTTCAGGGTCCTCTGGAAACACCATATATTTT
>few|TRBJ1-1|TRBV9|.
CASSVFEKGVNTEAFF
TGTGCCAGCAGCGTATTCGAAAAAGGGGTGAACACTGAAGCTTTCTTT
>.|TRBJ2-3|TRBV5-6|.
CASSDYADTQYF
TGTGCCAGCAGCGACTATGCAGATACGCAGTATTTT
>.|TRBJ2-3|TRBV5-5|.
CASSLAGYLRDTQYF
TGTGCCAGCAGCTTAGCAGGGTACCTGAGGGATACGCAGTATTTT
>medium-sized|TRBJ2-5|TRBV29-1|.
CSALDTGGQETQYF
TGCAGCGCCTTAGACACTGGAGGTCAAGAGACCCAGTACTTC
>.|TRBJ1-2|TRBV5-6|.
CASSFGGSRYGYTF
TGTGCCAGCAGCTTCGGCGGTAGTAGGTATGGCTACACCTTC
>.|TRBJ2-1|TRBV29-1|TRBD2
CSVDGTLPSNPRTSGGSDEQFF
TGCAGCGTTGATGGAACGCTTCCTTCCAACCCCCGGACTAGCGGGGGTAGCGATGAGCAGTTCTTC
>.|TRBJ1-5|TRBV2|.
CATGQQDQPQHF
TGTGCCACCGGACAGCAAGATCAGCCCCAGCATTTT
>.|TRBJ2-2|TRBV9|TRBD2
CASSVESSGGRTGELFF
TGTGCCAGCAGCGTAGAGTCTAGCGGGGGGAGGACCGGGGAGCTGTTTTTT
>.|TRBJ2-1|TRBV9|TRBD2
CASSVVTSGGAPRANEQFF
TGTGCCAGCAGCGTGGTAACTAGCGGGGGGGCCCCCAGAGCCAATGAGCAGTTCTTC
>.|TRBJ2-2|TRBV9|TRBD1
CASSVQAGGATGELFF
TGTGCCAGCAGCGTACAGGCAGGGGGCGCGACCGGGGAGCTGTTTTTT
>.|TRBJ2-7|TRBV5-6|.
CASSLGQSYEQYF
TGTGCCAGCAGCTTGGGACAGTCCTACGAGCAGTACTTC